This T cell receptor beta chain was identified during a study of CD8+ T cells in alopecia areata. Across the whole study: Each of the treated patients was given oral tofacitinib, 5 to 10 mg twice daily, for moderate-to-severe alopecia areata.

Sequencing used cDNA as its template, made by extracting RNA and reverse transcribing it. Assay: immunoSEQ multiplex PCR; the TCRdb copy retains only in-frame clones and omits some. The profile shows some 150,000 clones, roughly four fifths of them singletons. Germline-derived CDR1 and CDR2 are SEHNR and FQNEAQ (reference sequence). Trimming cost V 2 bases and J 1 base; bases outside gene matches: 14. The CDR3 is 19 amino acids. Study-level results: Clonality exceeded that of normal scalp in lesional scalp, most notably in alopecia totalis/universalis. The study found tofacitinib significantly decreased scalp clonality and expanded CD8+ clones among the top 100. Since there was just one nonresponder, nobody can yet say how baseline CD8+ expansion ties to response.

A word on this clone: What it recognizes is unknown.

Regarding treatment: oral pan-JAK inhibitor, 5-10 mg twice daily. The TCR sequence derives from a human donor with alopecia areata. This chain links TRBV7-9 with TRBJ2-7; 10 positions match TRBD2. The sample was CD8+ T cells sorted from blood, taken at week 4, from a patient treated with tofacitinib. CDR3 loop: CASSLPQITLAGESYEQYF. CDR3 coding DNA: TGTGCCAGCAGCTTACCCCAGATTACTCTAGCGGGGGAGTCCTACGAGCAGTACTTC.